Following are 11 T cell receptor beta chains from one sample sequenced in a study of blood T cells in healthy people across ages. The second PCR ran about 6 to 12 cycles with a sample-barcoded 5' primer and J-beta primers. Using its own MiXCR run on the 5' RACE reads, TCRdb lists one record per CDR3 protein. The data show fewer than 1,000,000 distinct CDR3 sequences, with 44% seen just once and under 20% held by the top ten. The specimen was blood. These receptors were obtained from a man between 60 and 75 years old in good health.

The chain has TRBV14 and TRBJ2-1; tentative D call: TRBD2 (6 bases). V shed 4 bases and J shed 7 bases, with 17 bases lying between them. The germline V gene encodes CDR1 SGHDN and CDR2 FVKESK. The CDR3 runs to 15 residues. Here the CDR3 DNA reads TGTGCCAGCAGCCCCCCGGGACTTCGCAGGAATGAGCAGTTCTTC. This codes for CASSPPGLRRNEQFF.

This clonotype has just a few counts. The J gene is TRBJ2-5, the V gene TRBV14, with TRBD2 as a possible D gene (7 bases). The ends were cut back, 3 bases at V and 5 bases at J, with 13 bases in the middle. This CDR3 has 14 residues. Germline V CDR1 and CDR2: SGHDN, FVKESK. CDR3 coding DNA: TGTGCCAGCAGCCATTTCAGGGGAGGGGAGACCCAGTACTTC. This codes for CASSHFRGGETQYF.

The chain carries TRBV15 and TRBJ2-5; TRBD2 matches at 8 bases. Germline values: CDR1 LNHNV, CDR2 YYDKDF (reference sequence). J gave up 11 bases and V 5 bases, and 19 bases lay outside the gene matches. This CDR3 contains 16 residues. The CDR3 sequence is CATSPRIERGGPEQYF. CDR3 nucleotides: TGTGCCACCAGCCCCCGGATCGAACGGGGGGGACCTGAGCAGTACTTC.

This chain joins TRBV20-1 and TRBJ2-7; no reliable D call. Germline assignment: CDR1 DFQATT and CDR2 SNEGSKA (reference sequence). Trimming pared 3 bases from V and 6 bases from J, leaving 24 bases between. The CDR3 has 16 residues. As DNA, the CDR3 is TGCAGTGCTAGGGACGGAATAGGGCGACTTGAACCCGAGCAGTACTTC. Translating gives CSARDGIGRLEPEQYF.

The chain joins TRBV7-9 to TRBJ2-5; a weak D match, TRBD2 (5 bases). TRBJ2-7 matches the DNA end more closely, so the J call is doubtful. Germline CDR1 is SEHNR and CDR2 is FQNEAQ (reference sequence). The CDR3 spans 14 residues. The CDR3 DNA is TGTGCCAGCAGCTCCCCGGCGGGTGGCTACGAGCAGTACTTC. This sequence encodes CASSSPAGGYEQYF.

In its sample, this clonotype was seen a few times. This chain joins TRBV6-6 and TRBJ2-1; tentative D call: TRBD1 (6 bases). The CDR3 is 10 amino acids. Germline V gives CDR1 MNHNY, CDR2 SVGAGI (reference sequence). V was trimmed by 7 bases and J by 12 bases, leaving 10 bases between them. The CDR3, as DNA: TGTGCCAGCACGGGACAAACGCAGTTCTTC. It translates to CASTGQTQFF.

This clonotype was detected many times. This chain joins TRBV24-1 and TRBJ2-6; D gene uncertain. The CDR3 spans 15 residues. The germline V gene has CDR1 KGHDR and CDR2 SFDVKD. Trimming removed 0 bases at V and 4 bases at J, with 6 bases between. The CDR3 DNA follows: TGTGCCACCAGTGATTTGGGCAGCGGGGCCAACGTCCTGACTTTC. It specifies CATSDLGSGANVLTF.

V usage is TRBV5-1 and J usage is TRBJ1-1; possibly TRBD1 for D (6 bases). The CDR3 consists of 12 residues. Germline loops: CDR1 SGHRS, CDR2 YFSETQ. Trimming left V 7 bases short and J 10 bases short, with 17 bases between. CDR3 in DNA: TGCGCCAGCGGGGAGACAGGACGCCGAGCTTTCTTT. This encodes CASGETGRRAFF.

This clonotype came up a few times. The chain carries TRBV11-1 and TRBJ2-1; no definite D call. The CDR3 loop spans 12 amino acids. Germline lookup yields CDR1 SGHAT and CDR2 FQDESV (reference sequence). The V gene lost 4 bases and the J gene lost 12 bases, with 13 bases spanning the gap. The CDR3 loop reads CASSYSDPAQFF. The CDR3 DNA follows: TGTGCCAGCAGCTACTCAGATCCCGCGCAGTTCTTC.

This clonotype was detected a few times. The V call is TRBV6-2 or TRBV6-3, the J call TRBJ2-7; D not resolved. The CDR3 covers 16 residues. V gave up 5 bases and J gave up 0 bases, with 17 bases separating them. In germline, CDR1 is MNHEY, CDR2 SVGEGT. The CDR3 coding sequence is TGTGCCAGCAGTCCCAGCGACACCACGAGCTCCTACGAGCAGTACTTC. Its protein product is CASSPSDTTSSYEQYF.

This clonotype was seen many times. The rearrangement uses TRBV19 and TRBJ2-3, with 7 nucleotides matching TRBD2. V dropped 8 bases and J dropped 6; count of bases not matched to a gene: 2. This CDR3 is built from 11 residues. Germline lookup yields CDR1 LNHDA and CDR2 SQIVND (reference sequence). The CDR3, as DNA: TGTGCCAGTGGGAGGGGCGATACGCAGTATTTT. It codes for CASGRGDTQYF.